This TCR beta chain was recorded in a study of early T cells in non-severe SARS-CoV-2 infection. Across the whole study: Bulk RNA taken from unsorted whole blood was sequenced, leaving chains unpaired. Overall study results and limits: There was a bias toward anti-spike CD8 responses in VDJdb matching, which missed private and CD4 specificities.

In the library, individual cDNA molecules carried attached unique molecular identifiers. TCRdb re-called the 5' RACE reads through MiXCR, storing one row per CDR3 protein. This sample carries tens of thousands of distinct CDR3 sequences, about 11% of them seen once, and the ten largest clones take more than 10%. This clonotype appeared a few times. Its matching antigen is unknown. The CDR3 is made up of 19 amino acids. V lost 4 bases and J lost 2, with 27 bases in between. Germline loops: CDR1 SGHDN, CDR2 FVKESK. The sample consisted of whole blood, taken at baseline. The origin of this receptor is an adult who was a healthcare worker with PCR-confirmed SARS-CoV-2 infection or an uninfected control (not recorded which). The chain carries TRBV14 and TRBJ2-7; D is unresolved. CDR3 protein: CASSPSVVAFSRPTYEQYF. CDR3 coding DNA: TGTGCCAGCAGCCCTTCTGTAGTGGCCTTCTCACGGCCTACCTACGAGCAGTACTTC.